The 2 T cell receptor beta chains below were found in one sample sequenced in a study of T cell changes during pregnancy in multiple sclerosis. Generated by immunoSEQ multiplex PCR, the TCRdb table keeps only in-frame clones and is missing some. The sample has 35,000 to 40,000 clones; around 90% are singletons. Sequencing was performed on CD4+ T cells from peripheral blood mononuclear cells, taken in the second trimester of pregnancy. These receptors came from a female donor with multiple sclerosis, enrolled in a pregnancy study.

This chain joins TRBV18 and TRBJ2-3, with 9 nucleotides matching TRBD2. Trimming removed 4 bases from V and 0 bases from J; junction bases left unmatched: 8. Germline-derived CDR1 and CDR2 are KGHSH and LQKENI. The CDR3 runs to 17 residues. In nucleotides, the CDR3 is TGTGCCAGCTCACAGAGCGGGAGGAGATCTAGCACAGATACGCAGTATTTT. Translated: CASSQSGRRSSTDTQYF.

The rearrangement uses TRBV30 and TRBJ2-4, with a possible D match to TRBD1 (6 bases). V lost 7 bases and J 0 bases, leaving 10 bases between the germline ends. Germline-derived CDR1 and CDR2 are GTSNPN and SVGIG (reference sequence). This CDR3 is built from 13 residues. In DNA, the CDR3 is TGTGCCTCAGGGGTGTTAGCCAAAAACATTCAGTACTTC. This codes for CASGVLAKNIQYF.